The rows below give T cell receptor beta chains drawn from one sample of a study of blood T cell repertoires in COVID-19. Clones were sequenced by immunoSEQ multiplex PCR, and TCRdb holds only the in-frame ones, with some missing. Among approximately 100,000 clones listed, roughly 80% were seen once. Sequencing input: peripheral blood. These receptors originate from a human donor in a cohort sampled during active COVID-19. The conserved cysteine and the conserved F or W are not part of the CDR3 here. A clone size is listed for some rows: how often the clone was seen (once, few, many), or a class if it is expanded.

clone size	V gene	J gene	CDR3 protein
NA	TRBV7-9	TRBJ2-1	ASSLIDEQF
NA	TRBV23-1	TRBJ1-2	ASSSGVGLALGPSCRYGYT
NA	TRBV9	TRBJ2-1	ASSVGLAGGFYNEQF
NA	TRBV25-1	TRBJ2-1	ASSETDGSGRRDNEQF
NA	TRBV5-5	TRBJ1-2	ASSLGGQSYGYT
NA	TRBV7-9	TRBJ1-1	ASTLMNTEAF
NA	TRBV4-2	TRBJ2-2	ASSQDRPSGVGGELF
NA	TRBV19	TRBJ2-7	ASSTNPGQGVYEQY
NA	TRBV28	TRBJ1-6	ASSLDFSSYNSPLH
NA	TRBV10-3	TRBJ1-1	AIRPRDSPNTEAF
NA	TRBV28	TRBJ1-6	ASSSILEGVDSYNSPLH
NA	TRBV19	TRBJ2-5	ASSIDRGKGETQY
few	TRBV27	TRBJ1-5	ASTPLSSENQPQH
NA	TRBV19	TRBJ2-7	ASGPGQSYEQY
NA	TRBV19	TRBJ2-7	ASSVRDRGPYEQY
once	TRBV10-3	TRBJ2-7	AISGSARDYEQY
NA	TRBV30	TRBJ1-2	AWRSSPPTNYGYT
few	TRBV6-2/TRBV6-3	TRBJ2-5	ASSYNRDQETQY
once	TRBV7-9	TRBJ2-4	ASSPQGLAKNIQY
NA	TRBV6-2/TRBV6-3	TRBJ1-2	ASSYSINYGYT
NA	TRBV30	TRBJ1-3	AWRRGQPGNTIY